This T cell receptor (beta chain) was identified in a study of T-cell reconstitution after alpha-beta-depleted transplantation in children. Overall study results and limits: After transplant, at about two months, alpha-beta T cells were reportedly derived from several hundred expanded graft clones.

Preparation of the TCRbeta library used unique molecular identifiers. MiXCR, run by TCRdb on the PCR reads, gives a single entry per CDR3 protein. The sample consists of a few hundred thousand distinct CDR3 sequences, around 10% of them appearing once. The CDR3 has 15 amino acids. Trimming removed 5 bases at V and 4 bases at J, with 17 bases between. The germline CDR1 and CDR2 sequences are SEHNR and FQNEAQ (reference sequence). This clonotype was seen many times. Its antigen is unknown. The J gene is TRBJ2-5, the V gene TRBV7-9; tentative D call: TRBD2 (6 bases). The sample here was peripheral blood, taken 180 days after TCRalphabeta/CD19-depleted stem cell transplant. The TCR sequence derives from a male patient aged 2 to 9 who had a stem cell transplant for chronic granulomatous disease, so the T cells may come from the graft donor. Written as DNA, the CDR3 is TGTGCCAGCAGCCGCAGACGGGGAGGAGGAGAGACCCAGTACTTC. Translated: CASSRRRGGGETQYF.